Each of the 4 T cell receptor beta chains below was sequenced from the same sample in a study of blood T cell repertoires in COVID-19. Assay used: immunoSEQ multiplex PCR; TCRdb lists only in-frame clones, some missing. The table includes 65,000 to 95,000 clones, 84% detected once. Sequencing used peripheral blood. These receptors all stem from a woman in her fifties or sixties with acute or convalescent COVID-19.

J is TRBJ1-5 and V is TRBV18, with 7 bases lining up with TRBD1. This CDR3 contains 17 residues. Germline loops: CDR1 KGHSH, CDR2 LQKENI. V lost 2 bases and J lost 0; bases outside the gene matches: 7. For the CDR3, the DNA is TGTGCCAGCTCACCAACCCAGGGGGTTCTTAGCAATCAGCCCCAGCATTTT. Its protein product is CASSPTQGVLSNQPQHF.

The chain combines TRBV7-2 with TRBJ1-1, with unresolved D. Germline CDR1 SGHTA, CDR2 FQGNSA. The CDR3 sequence is 15 residues long. V lost 1 base and J 0 bases, leaving 9 bases between the germline ends. CDR3 amino acids: CASSLEETVNTEAFF. CDR3 DNA sequence: TGTGCCAGCAGCTTAGAGGAGACGGTGAACACTGAAGCTTTCTTT.

The chain recombines TRBV12-3 or TRBV12-4 with TRBJ2-5, with D possibly being TRBD1 (5 bases). V dropped 7 bases and J dropped 1 base, with 10 bases sitting between them. This CDR3 has 13 residues. CDR3 residues: CASTTAIQETQYF. The CDR3, as DNA: TGTGCCAGCACGACAGCAATCCAAGAGACCCAGTACTTC.

The chain carries TRBV3-1 (or the pseudogene TRBV3-2) and TRBJ2-1; 7 bases fit TRBD2. The ends lost 6 bases at V and 7 bases at J; junction bases unmatched: 12. Germline lookup yields CDR1 LGHDT and CDR2 YNNKEL (reference sequence). The CDR3 loop spans 15 amino acids. The CDR3 DNA follows: TGTGCCAGCAGAAAGAGTGCGGGAGAGGGGAATGAGCAGTTCTTC. It codes for CASRKSAGEGNEQFF.